A selection of T cell receptor beta chains follows, all from one sample in a study of cytomegalovirus exposure and HLA in healthy donors. Libraries were prepared by immunoSEQ multiplex PCR; TCRdb keeps only in-frame clonotypes and omits some of them. The sample contains approximately 230,000 clones, roughly 87% of which appear only once. Sequenced input: PBMCs. The receptors shown here come from a man in his late teens or twenties in good health and CMV-seropositive. CDR3s include the opening cysteine and the closing phenylalanine or tryptophan. A D gene is named only where the DNA matches it firmly. Size is omitted from some rows. Given values are once, few, many or a class for expanded clones.

cdr3_nt: TGTGCCAGCAGCCCTATTGGGACAGGGGGCTACGAGCAGTACTTC
cdr3_aa: CASSPIGTGGYEQYF
d_call: TRBD1
v_call: TRBV5-6
clone_size: -
j_call: TRBJ2-7

cdr3_nt: TGTGCCCTCGGCTCGGGCTATGGCTACACCTTC
cdr3_aa: CALGSGYGYTF
d_call: -
v_call: TRBV28
clone_size: -
j_call: TRBJ1-2

cdr3_nt: TGTGCCAGCAGCTTAGGAGTTTCCTACGAGCAGTACTTC
cdr3_aa: CASSLGVSYEQYF
d_call: -
v_call: TRBV11-2
clone_size: -
j_call: TRBJ2-7

cdr3_nt: TGTGCCAGCAGCTCTCAACAGGGGATGAACACTGAAGCTTTCTTT
cdr3_aa: CASSSQQGMNTEAFF
d_call: TRBD1
v_call: TRBV11-2
clone_size: -
j_call: TRBJ1-1

cdr3_nt: TGTGCCACTAGCCGAGCCACCGGGGAGCTGTTTTTT
cdr3_aa: CATSRATGELFF
d_call: -
v_call: TRBV6-1
clone_size: -
j_call: TRBJ2-2

cdr3_nt: TGTGCCAGCAGCTGGGCTGATACGCCCCCCAACAATGAGCAGTTCTTC
cdr3_aa: CASSWADTPPNNEQFF
d_call: -
v_call: TRBV7-6
clone_size: -
j_call: TRBJ2-1

cdr3_nt: TGTGCCATCCGGACAGGGGGGACTGAAGCTTTCTTT
cdr3_aa: CAIRTGGTEAFF
d_call: TRBD1
v_call: TRBV10-3
clone_size: -
j_call: TRBJ1-1

cdr3_nt: TGTGCCAGTCTAGGGTCGCTAGCTCAGTTCTTC
cdr3_aa: CASLGSLAQFF
d_call: -
v_call: TRBV2
clone_size: once
j_call: TRBJ2-1

cdr3_nt: TGTGCCTGGAGTGTACTACAGCCCCTGGGCTACACCTTC
cdr3_aa: CAWSVLQPLGYTF
d_call: -
v_call: TRBV30
clone_size: -
j_call: TRBJ1-2

cdr3_nt: TGTGCCAGCAGCTTGGCGGGAGATAAGGCAGGAGATACGCAGTATTTT
cdr3_aa: CASSLAGDKAGDTQYF
d_call: TRBD2
v_call: TRBV7-2
clone_size: -
j_call: TRBJ2-3

cdr3_nt: TGTGCCAGCAAGGCGGGATTCAATCAGCCCCAGCATTTT
cdr3_aa: CASKAGFNQPQHF
d_call: -
v_call: TRBV2
clone_size: -
j_call: TRBJ1-5

cdr3_nt: TGTGCCAGCAGTTTGGGGTCCTACGAGCAGTACTTC
cdr3_aa: CASSLGSYEQYF
d_call: -
v_call: TRBV6-6
clone_size: -
j_call: TRBJ2-7

cdr3_nt: TGTGCCAGCTCCTATAGCGGGAGGGCGGGAGATACGCAGTATTTT
cdr3_aa: CASSYSGRAGDTQYF
d_call: TRBD2
v_call: TRBV27
clone_size: -
j_call: TRBJ2-3

cdr3_nt: TGTGCCAGCAGTGAACAGGCGGGCGCCTACAATGAGCAGTTCTTC
cdr3_aa: CASSEQAGAYNEQFF
d_call: -
v_call: TRBV6-4
clone_size: -
j_call: TRBJ2-1

cdr3_nt: TGTGCCACCAGCAGAGATTCACCCGCGGGCTATGGCTACACCTTC
cdr3_aa: CATSRDSPAGYGYTF
d_call: -
v_call: TRBV15
clone_size: -
j_call: TRBJ1-2

cdr3_nt: TGTGCCAGCAGTTTTATTTTTGGGACTAGCGGGAGTCGGAATGAGCAGTTCTTC
cdr3_aa: CASSFIFGTSGSRNEQFF
d_call: TRBD2
v_call: TRBV2
clone_size: -
j_call: TRBJ2-1

cdr3_nt: TGCGCCAGCGGAGGGACAGGGCAGAACACTGAAGCTTTCTTT
cdr3_aa: CASGGTGQNTEAFF
d_call: TRBD1
v_call: TRBV5-1
clone_size: -
j_call: TRBJ1-1

cdr3_nt: TGTGCCAGCAGTTCCAGGGGCAGCTACGAGCAGTACTTC
cdr3_aa: CASSSRGSYEQYF
d_call: -
v_call: TRBV27
clone_size: -
j_call: TRBJ2-7

cdr3_nt: TGCGCCAGCAGCCCCCTTGTGGGGGATACGCAGTATTTT
cdr3_aa: CASSPLVGDTQYF
d_call: -
v_call: TRBV5-1
clone_size: -
j_call: TRBJ2-3

cdr3_nt: TGTGCCAGCAGTGACACTAGCGGGACCGAGCAGTACTTC
cdr3_aa: CASSDTSGTEQYF
d_call: TRBD2
v_call: TRBV6-1
clone_size: -
j_call: TRBJ2-7

cdr3_nt: TGTGCCAGCAGTGAAATAGAGAACACTGAAGCTTTCTTT
cdr3_aa: CASSEIENTEAFF
d_call: -
v_call: TRBV2
clone_size: -
j_call: TRBJ1-1

cdr3_nt: TGCGCCAGCAGCCAAGTGGGGGGCAGGCTTACCTACAATGAGCAGTTCTTC
cdr3_aa: CASSQVGGRLTYNEQFF
d_call: -
v_call: TRBV4-1
clone_size: -
j_call: TRBJ2-1

cdr3_nt: TGTGCCAGCAGTCAGGACGGCGGAGGAAACACCATATATTTT
cdr3_aa: CASSQDGGGNTIYF
d_call: -
v_call: TRBV27
clone_size: -
j_call: TRBJ1-3

cdr3_nt: TGTGCCAGCAGTTTTAATCAGAACAATCAGCCCCAGCATTTT
cdr3_aa: CASSFNQNNQPQHF
d_call: -
v_call: TRBV28
clone_size: few
j_call: TRBJ1-5

cdr3_nt: TGTGCCATCAGTGAGTCGGGAGGGGGGGCCTATGGCTACACCTTC
cdr3_aa: CAISESGGGAYGYTF
d_call: -
v_call: TRBV10-3
clone_size: -
j_call: TRBJ1-2

cdr3_nt: TGCACCAGCAGCCAAGGGTGTTCGGGGTGCTATGGCTACACCTTC
cdr3_aa: CTSSQGCSGCYGYTF
d_call: -
v_call: TRBV1
clone_size: -
j_call: TRBJ1-2

cdr3_nt: TGTGCCAGCCGGCTAGGTCTATACAATGAGCAGTTCTTC
cdr3_aa: CASRLGLYNEQFF
d_call: -
v_call: TRBV2
clone_size: -
j_call: TRBJ2-1

cdr3_nt: TGTGCCAGCAGCTCCGAGACTAGCGGTCAAGAGACCCAGTACTTC
cdr3_aa: CASSSETSGQETQYF
d_call: TRBD2
v_call: TRBV11-2
clone_size: -
j_call: TRBJ2-5

cdr3_nt: TGTGCCAGCAGCCGGACCGGGGGCCACTACAATGAGCAGTTCTTC
cdr3_aa: CASSRTGGHYNEQFF
d_call: -
v_call: TRBV11-2
clone_size: -
j_call: TRBJ2-1

cdr3_nt: TGTGCCAGCAGCCCGGGGACGGCGACCTTGGGATACGAGCAGTACTTC
cdr3_aa: CASSPGTATLGYEQYF
d_call: -
v_call: TRBV5-4
clone_size: -
j_call: TRBJ2-7

cdr3_nt: TGTGCCAGCAGCTTGGTAGGCGCCGCCTCCTACGAGCAGTACTTC
cdr3_aa: CASSLVGAASYEQYF
d_call: -
v_call: TRBV5-6
clone_size: -
j_call: TRBJ2-7

cdr3_nt: TGTGCCAGCAGTGAATCCGGCGGGAGAGACGAGCAGTACTTC
cdr3_aa: CASSESGGRDEQYF
d_call: TRBD2
v_call: TRBV2
clone_size: once
j_call: TRBJ2-7

cdr3_nt: TGTGCCACCAGCATTTTCCAGGGAGTTGTTGAGCAGTTCTTC
cdr3_aa: CATSIFQGVVEQFF
d_call: -
v_call: TRBV15
clone_size: once
j_call: TRBJ2-1

cdr3_nt: TGTGCCAGCAGACCGGACAGGGGGGGGCGAAGCGAGCAGTACTTC
cdr3_aa: CASRPDRGGRSEQYF
d_call: TRBD1
v_call: TRBV6-1
clone_size: -
j_call: TRBJ2-7

cdr3_nt: TGTGCCTGGAGGATCGCCGGGACCCAGTACTTC
cdr3_aa: CAWRIAGTQYF
d_call: -
v_call: TRBV30
clone_size: -
j_call: TRBJ2-5

cdr3_nt: TGTGCCAGCAGCTTCGCACAAAACAATGAGCAGTTCTTC
cdr3_aa: CASSFAQNNEQFF
d_call: -
v_call: TRBV7-7
clone_size: -
j_call: TRBJ2-1

cdr3_nt: TGTGCCAGCAGTTTAAGCTCGGCCGGGGAGCTGTTTTTT
cdr3_aa: CASSLSSAGELFF
d_call: -
v_call: TRBV28
clone_size: -
j_call: TRBJ2-2

cdr3_nt: TGTGCCAGCAGCTTAGCGTCCAGGGGGGGGAACACTGAAGCTTTCTTT
cdr3_aa: CASSLASRGGNTEAFF
d_call: TRBD1
v_call: TRBV7-6
clone_size: -
j_call: TRBJ1-1

cdr3_nt: TGTGCCAGCAGTTACTCCAGGCCCACCGGGGAGCTGTTTTTT
cdr3_aa: CASSYSRPTGELFF
d_call: -
v_call: TRBV6-5
clone_size: -
j_call: TRBJ2-2

cdr3_nt: TGCGCCAGCAGCCGTTCTAGCGGGAGTGGTGTTGAGCAGTTCTTC
cdr3_aa: CASSRSSGSGVEQFF
d_call: TRBD2
v_call: TRBV5-1
clone_size: -
j_call: TRBJ2-1

cdr3_nt: TGTGCCTGGAGTGGGTGGGAAACTCGGGGAGAGCAGTACTTC
cdr3_aa: CAWSGWETRGEQYF
d_call: -
v_call: TRBV30
clone_size: -
j_call: TRBJ2-7

cdr3_nt: TGTGCCAGCAGCTTAGCAACGCACGGCACAGATACGCAGTATTTT
cdr3_aa: CASSLATHGTDTQYF
d_call: -
v_call: TRBV11-3
clone_size: -
j_call: TRBJ2-3

cdr3_nt: TGTGCCAGCAGTCTGGGACAGGGGGCCAATAGCAATCAGCCCCAGCATTTT
cdr3_aa: CASSLGQGANSNQPQHF
d_call: TRBD1
v_call: TRBV2
clone_size: -
j_call: TRBJ1-5

cdr3_nt: TGTGCCAGCAGCTTAGGCGTGGGGCAGTATTACCTCTACGAGCAGTACTTC
cdr3_aa: CASSLGVGQYYLYEQYF
d_call: -
v_call: TRBV7-9
clone_size: -
j_call: TRBJ2-7

cdr3_nt: TGCGCCAGCAGTCGAGGGGGCAGCCAGGAGACCGGGGAGCTGTTTTTT
cdr3_aa: CASSRGGSQETGELFF
d_call: TRBD1
v_call: TRBV4-3
clone_size: once
j_call: TRBJ2-2

cdr3_nt: TGTGCCAGCACCCCGTCGGACAGGGCGGACTATGGCTACACCTTC
cdr3_aa: CASTPSDRADYGYTF
d_call: TRBD1
v_call: TRBV6-1
clone_size: once
j_call: TRBJ1-2

cdr3_nt: TGCGCCAGCAGCTCTTCTCCCGGGGGCCATGAAAAACTGTTTTTT
cdr3_aa: CASSSSPGGHEKLFF
d_call: -
v_call: TRBV5-1
clone_size: -
j_call: TRBJ1-4

cdr3_nt: TGTGCCAGCTCACCAGAGGCCAGAGCCGCGGACTATGGCTACACCTTC
cdr3_aa: CASSPEARAADYGYTF
d_call: -
v_call: TRBV18
clone_size: -
j_call: TRBJ1-2

cdr3_nt: TGTGCCAGCAGTTTATTAGAAACTAACAATGAGCAGTTCTTC
cdr3_aa: CASSLLETNNEQFF
d_call: -
v_call: TRBV27
clone_size: -
j_call: TRBJ2-1

cdr3_nt: TGTGCCAGCAGCGTAGGAGGACAGCTGAACACTGAAGCTTTCTTT
cdr3_aa: CASSVGGQLNTEAFF
d_call: -
v_call: TRBV9
clone_size: once
j_call: TRBJ1-1

cdr3_nt: TGTGCCAGCAGTGACGTAGGGGGGGAGACCCAGTACTTC
cdr3_aa: CASSDVGGETQYF
d_call: -
v_call: TRBV2
clone_size: few
j_call: TRBJ2-5

cdr3_nt: TGCGCCAGCAGCCAAGATGAGGGAGGGCGGACTGGGGCCAACGTCCTGACTTTC
cdr3_aa: CASSQDEGGRTGANVLTF
d_call: TRBD2
v_call: TRBV4-3
clone_size: -
j_call: TRBJ2-6

cdr3_nt: TGCGCCAGCAGCTTGGAAGAAGGAAACACCATATATTTT
cdr3_aa: CASSLEEGNTIYF
d_call: -
v_call: TRBV5-1
clone_size: many
j_call: TRBJ1-3

cdr3_nt: TGTGCCAGCAGCCTCGGAGACGGGAGCTATGGCTACACCTTC
cdr3_aa: CASSLGDGSYGYTF
d_call: -
v_call: TRBV7-9
clone_size: -
j_call: TRBJ1-2

cdr3_nt: TGTGCCAGCAGTGAAGGGATGGGGCAGGGGGTCCAGCCCCAGCATTTT
cdr3_aa: CASSEGMGQGVQPQHF
d_call: TRBD1
v_call: TRBV2
clone_size: -
j_call: TRBJ1-5

cdr3_nt: TGTGCCAGCAGCCCGTCCAGTTATAGCAATCAGCCCCAGCATTTT
cdr3_aa: CASSPSSYSNQPQHF
d_call: -
v_call: TRBV7-6
clone_size: few
j_call: TRBJ1-5

cdr3_nt: TGTGCCAGCAGGGATATACAGGGGACGACCTCCTACGAGCAGTACTTC
cdr3_aa: CASRDIQGTTSYEQYF
d_call: TRBD1
v_call: TRBV2
clone_size: few
j_call: TRBJ2-7

cdr3_nt: TGCGCCAGCAGCCAAGCACTAGCGGGCAACAATGAGCAGTTCTTC
cdr3_aa: CASSQALAGNNEQFF
d_call: TRBD2
v_call: TRBV4-1
clone_size: -
j_call: TRBJ2-1